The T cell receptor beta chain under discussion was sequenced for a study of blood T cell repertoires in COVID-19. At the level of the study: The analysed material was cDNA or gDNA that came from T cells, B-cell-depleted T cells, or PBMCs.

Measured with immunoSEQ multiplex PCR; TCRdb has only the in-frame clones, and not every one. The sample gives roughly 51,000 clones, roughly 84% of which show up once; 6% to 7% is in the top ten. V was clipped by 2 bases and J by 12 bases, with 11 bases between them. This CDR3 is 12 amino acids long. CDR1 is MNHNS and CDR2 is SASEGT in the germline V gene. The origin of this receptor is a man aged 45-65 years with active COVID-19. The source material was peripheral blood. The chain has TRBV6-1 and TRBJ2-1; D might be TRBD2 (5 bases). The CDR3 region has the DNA TGTGCCAGCAGTGAACGACCCCGGGGGCAGTTCTTC. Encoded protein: CASSERPRGQFF.